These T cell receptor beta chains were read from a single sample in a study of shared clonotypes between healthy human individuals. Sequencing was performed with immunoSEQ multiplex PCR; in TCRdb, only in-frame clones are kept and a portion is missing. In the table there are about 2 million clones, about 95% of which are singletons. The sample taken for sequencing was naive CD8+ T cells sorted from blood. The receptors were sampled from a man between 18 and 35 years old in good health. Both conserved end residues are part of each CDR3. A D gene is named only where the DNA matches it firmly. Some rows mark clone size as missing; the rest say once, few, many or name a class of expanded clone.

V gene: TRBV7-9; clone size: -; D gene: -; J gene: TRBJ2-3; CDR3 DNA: TGTGCCAGCAGATTAGAAGGGGGGAGGACAGATACGCAGTATTTT; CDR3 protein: CASRLEGGRTDTQYF
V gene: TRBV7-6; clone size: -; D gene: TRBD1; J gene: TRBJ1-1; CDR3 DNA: TGTGCCAGCAGCTTAGATTCACAGGGGATCACTGAAGCTTTCTTT; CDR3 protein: CASSLDSQGITEAFF
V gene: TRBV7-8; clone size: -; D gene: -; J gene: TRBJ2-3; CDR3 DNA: TGTGCCAGCAGCCGACTAGTGTTAGATACGCAGTATTTT; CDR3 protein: CASSRLVLDTQYF
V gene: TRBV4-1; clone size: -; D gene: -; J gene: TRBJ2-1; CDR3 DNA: TGCGCCAGCAGCCAAGTTCACTTCCCCTATGAGCAGTTCTTC; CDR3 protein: CASSQVHFPYEQFF
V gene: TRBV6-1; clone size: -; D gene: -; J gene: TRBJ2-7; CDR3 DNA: TGTGCCAGCAGTGATTTTTGGGGTTCCTACGAGCAGTACTTC; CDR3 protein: CASSDFWGSYEQYF
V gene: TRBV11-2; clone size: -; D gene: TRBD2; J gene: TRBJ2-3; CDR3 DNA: TGTGCCAGCAGCTTAATCCGGGACTACACAGATACGCAGTATTTT; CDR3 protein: CASSLIRDYTDTQYF
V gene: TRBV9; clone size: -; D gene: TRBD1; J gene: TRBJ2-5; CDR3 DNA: TGTGCCAGCAGCGCAGAAGGGCGGGACAGGGGACAAGAGACCCAGTACTTC; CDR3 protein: CASSAEGRDRGQETQYF
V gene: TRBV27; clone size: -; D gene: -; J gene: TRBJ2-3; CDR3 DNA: TGTGCCAGCAGTTTCTTCCTATCGGGGGATACGCAGTATTTT; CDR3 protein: CASSFFLSGDTQYF
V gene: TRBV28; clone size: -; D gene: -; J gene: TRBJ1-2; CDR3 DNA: TGTGCCAGCAGTATCACCCAGGGGTATGGCTACACCTTC; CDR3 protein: CASSITQGYGYTF
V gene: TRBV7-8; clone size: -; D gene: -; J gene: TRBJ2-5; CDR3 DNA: TGTGCCAGCAGGGGGATAGTATTGGGAGAGACCCAGTACTTC; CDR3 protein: CASRGIVLGETQYF
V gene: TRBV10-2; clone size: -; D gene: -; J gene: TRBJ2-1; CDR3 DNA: TGCGCCAGCAGTGACAGGGGGCGGGGGTACAATGAGCAGTTCTTC; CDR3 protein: CASSDRGRGYNEQFF
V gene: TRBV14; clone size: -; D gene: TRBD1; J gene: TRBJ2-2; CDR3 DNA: TGTGCCAGCAGCCCAAGTTACGGACAGGGGGACACCGGGGAGCTGTTTTTT; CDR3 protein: CASSPSYGQGDTGELFF
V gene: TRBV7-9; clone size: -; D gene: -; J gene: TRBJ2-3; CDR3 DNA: TGTGCCAGCAGCTCCCCGTGGGGGGCGAACACAGATACGCAGTATTTT; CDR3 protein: CASSSPWGANTDTQYF
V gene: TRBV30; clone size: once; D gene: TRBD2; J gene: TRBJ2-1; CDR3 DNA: TGTGCCTGGAGTCCGACTAGCGGGAGTTACAATGAGCAGTTCTTC; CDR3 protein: CAWSPTSGSYNEQFF
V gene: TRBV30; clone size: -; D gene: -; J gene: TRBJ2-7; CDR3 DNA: TGTGCCTGGAGTCCTGGCGTGGAGGGACTTTCCTACGAGCAGTACTTC; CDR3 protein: CAWSPGVEGLSYEQYF
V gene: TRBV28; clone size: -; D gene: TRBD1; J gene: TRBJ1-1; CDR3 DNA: TGTGCCAGCACCTTGACAGGGTCGGCCGGGGAAGCTTTCTTT; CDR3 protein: CASTLTGSAGEAFF
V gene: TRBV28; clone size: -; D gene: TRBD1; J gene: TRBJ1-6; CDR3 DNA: TGTGCCACCGGGACAGGGCTTAATTCACCCCTCCACTTT; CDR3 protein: CATGTGLNSPLHF
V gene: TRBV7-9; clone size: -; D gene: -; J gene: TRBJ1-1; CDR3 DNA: TGTGCCAGCAGCCCTGGAGCCCTCGGGCGCACTGAAGCTTTCTTT; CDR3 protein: CASSPGALGRTEAFF
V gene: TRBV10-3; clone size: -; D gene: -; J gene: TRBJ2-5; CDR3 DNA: TGTGCCATCAGTGACCCGGACAGGGCCGGGGAGGGAGAGACCCAGTACTTC; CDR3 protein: CAISDPDRAGEGETQYF
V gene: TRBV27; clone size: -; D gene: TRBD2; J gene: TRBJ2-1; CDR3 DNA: TGTGCCAGCAGTGGTGGGACTAGCGGCCCGTGGGATGAGCAGTTCTTC; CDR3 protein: CASSGGTSGPWDEQFF
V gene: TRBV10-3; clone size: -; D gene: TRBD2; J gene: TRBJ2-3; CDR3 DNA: TGTGCCACCGGGACTAGCGGGGGGAAGGGAGATACGCAGTATTTT; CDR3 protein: CATGTSGGKGDTQYF
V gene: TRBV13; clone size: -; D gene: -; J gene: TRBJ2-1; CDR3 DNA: TGTGCCAGCAGCCCCCGGGGCTACAATGAGCAGTTCTTC; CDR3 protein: CASSPRGYNEQFF
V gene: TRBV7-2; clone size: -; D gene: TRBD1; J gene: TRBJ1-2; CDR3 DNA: TGTGCCAGCAGCACGCGGACAGGGGTCTATGGCTACACCTTC; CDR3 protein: CASSTRTGVYGYTF
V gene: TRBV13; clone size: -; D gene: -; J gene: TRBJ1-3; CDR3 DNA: TGTGCCAGCAGCAGCGGACCAAGCTCTGGAAACACCATATATTTT; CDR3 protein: CASSSGPSSGNTIYF
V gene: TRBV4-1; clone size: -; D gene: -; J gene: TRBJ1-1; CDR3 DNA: TGCGCCAGCAGCCCGGCGGAAGGCGGGTACACTGAAGCTTTCTTT; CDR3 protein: CASSPAEGGYTEAFF
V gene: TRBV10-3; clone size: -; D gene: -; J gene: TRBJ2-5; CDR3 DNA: TGTGCCATCAGTGGGGACCCTGAGTCCGAACTTGTGTACTTC; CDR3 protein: CAISGDPESELVYF
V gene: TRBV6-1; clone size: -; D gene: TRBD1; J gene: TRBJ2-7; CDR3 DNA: TGTGCCAGCAGTGGCCGGGACAGGGAAGGGGCCTACGAGCAGTACTTC; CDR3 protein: CASSGRDREGAYEQYF
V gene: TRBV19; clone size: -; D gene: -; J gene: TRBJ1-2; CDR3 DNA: TGTGCCAGTACCGGGGGCTATGGCTACACCTTC; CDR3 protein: CASTGGYGYTF
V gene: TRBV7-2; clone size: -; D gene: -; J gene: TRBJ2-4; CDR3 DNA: TGTGCCAGCAGCTTATCTCCGGTTGCAGGGCCCAAAAACATTCAGTACTTC; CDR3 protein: CASSLSPVAGPKNIQYF
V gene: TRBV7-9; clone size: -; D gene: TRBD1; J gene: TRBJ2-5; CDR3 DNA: TGTGCCAGCAGCTCGCTCACAGGGGGTAAAGAGACCCAGTACTTC; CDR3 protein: CASSSLTGGKETQYF
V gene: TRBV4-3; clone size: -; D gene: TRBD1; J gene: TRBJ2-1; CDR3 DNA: TGCGCCAGCAGCCAAGGTTACAGGGGAAGGAATGAGCAGTTCTTC; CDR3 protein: CASSQGYRGRNEQFF
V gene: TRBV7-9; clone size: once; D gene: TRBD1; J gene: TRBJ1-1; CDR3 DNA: TGTGCCAGCAGCTTCGTGTTAGGGGGACAGGGGGGCACTGAAGCTTTCTTT; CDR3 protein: CASSFVLGGQGGTEAFF
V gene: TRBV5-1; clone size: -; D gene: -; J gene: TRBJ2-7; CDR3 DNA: TGCGCCAGCAGCTTAACGACGAAGACGGAGCAGTACTTC; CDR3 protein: CASSLTTKTEQYF
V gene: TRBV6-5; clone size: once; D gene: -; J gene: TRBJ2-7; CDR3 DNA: TGTGCCAGCACATCAGGGCTGGGCCACGAGCAGTACTTC; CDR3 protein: CASTSGLGHEQYF
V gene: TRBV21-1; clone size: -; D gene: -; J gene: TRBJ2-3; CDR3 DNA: TGTGCCACCTTTCCCGATGATGGGGGTAAGACAGATACGCAGTATTTT; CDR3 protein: CATFPDDGGKTDTQYF
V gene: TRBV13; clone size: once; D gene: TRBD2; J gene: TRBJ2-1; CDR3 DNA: TGTGCCAGCAGCTTAGGCCGTTTCGAGACTAGCGGGAGCTCCTACTACAATGAGCAGTTCTTC; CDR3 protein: CASSLGRFETSGSSYYNEQFF
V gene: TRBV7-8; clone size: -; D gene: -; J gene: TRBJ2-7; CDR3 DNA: TGTGCCAGTATGGGGGCCGAGCAGTACTTC; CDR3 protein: CASMGAEQYF
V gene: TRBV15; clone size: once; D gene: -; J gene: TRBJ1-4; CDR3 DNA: TGTGCCACCAGCAGAGTTCTTGGAGAAAAACTGTTTTTT; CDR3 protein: CATSRVLGEKLFF
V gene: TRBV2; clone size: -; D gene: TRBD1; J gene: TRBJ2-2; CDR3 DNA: TGTGCCAGCAGTGGCCCCCGGACAGGGGTCGGCACCGGGGAGCTGTTTTTT; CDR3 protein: CASSGPRTGVGTGELFF
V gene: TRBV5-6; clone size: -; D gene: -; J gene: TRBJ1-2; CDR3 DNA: TGTGCCAGCAGCTTGCCGTCCGGTCAGGAAGGGGGTAACTATGGCTACACCTTC; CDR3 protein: CASSLPSGQEGGNYGYTF
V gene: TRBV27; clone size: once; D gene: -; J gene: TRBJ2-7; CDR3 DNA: TGTGCCAGCAGTTTATGGGCAGGGAGCTACGAGCAGTACTTC; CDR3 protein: CASSLWAGSYEQYF
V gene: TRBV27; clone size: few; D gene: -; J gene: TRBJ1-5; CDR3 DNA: TGTGCCAGCAGCCCCGGACGGTACAATCAGCCCCAGCATTTT; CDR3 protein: CASSPGRYNQPQHF
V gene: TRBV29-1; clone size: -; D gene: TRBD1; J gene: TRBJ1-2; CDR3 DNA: TGCAGCGTCTTGACAGGGCCAAACTATGGCTACACCTTC; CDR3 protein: CSVLTGPNYGYTF
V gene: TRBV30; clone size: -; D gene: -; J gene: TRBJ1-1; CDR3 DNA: TGTGCCTGGAGAGACTTTAATGAAGCTTTCTTT; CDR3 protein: CAWRDFNEAFF
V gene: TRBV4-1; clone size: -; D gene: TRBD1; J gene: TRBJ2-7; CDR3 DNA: TGCGCCAGCAGCCCCGGACAGGGAATCTACGAGCAGTACTTC; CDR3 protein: CASSPGQGIYEQYF
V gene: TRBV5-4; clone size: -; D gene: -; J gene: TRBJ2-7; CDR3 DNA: TGTGCCAGCAGCTCGGGGGGCGGGGGCGAGCAGTACTTC; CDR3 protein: CASSSGGGGEQYF
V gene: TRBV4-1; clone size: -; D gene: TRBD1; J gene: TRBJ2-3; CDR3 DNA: TGCGCCAGCAGCCAAGGCCGGGACAGCCGCACAGATACGCAGTATTTT; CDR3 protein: CASSQGRDSRTDTQYF
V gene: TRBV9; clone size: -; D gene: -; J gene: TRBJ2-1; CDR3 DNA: TGTGCCAGCAGCGTCCCGAGGGGGGGGCTAACGGATGAGCAGTTCTTC; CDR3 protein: CASSVPRGGLTDEQFF
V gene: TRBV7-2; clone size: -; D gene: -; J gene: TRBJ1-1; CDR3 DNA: TGTGCCAGCAGCGAAGATGGGACGGTGAACACTGAAGCTTTCTTT; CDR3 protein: CASSEDGTVNTEAFF
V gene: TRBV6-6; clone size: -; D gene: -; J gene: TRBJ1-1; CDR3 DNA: TGTGCCAGCAGTTACTCCGGACCGGTAGATGAAGCTTTCTTT; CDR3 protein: CASSYSGPVDEAFF
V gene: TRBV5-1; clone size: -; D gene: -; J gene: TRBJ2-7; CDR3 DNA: TGCGCCAGCAGCTTGGAGGAGTACTCCTACGAGCAGTACTTC; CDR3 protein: CASSLEEYSYEQYF
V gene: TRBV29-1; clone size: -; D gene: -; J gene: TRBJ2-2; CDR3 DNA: TGCAGCGTTGATTTGGGGGAGAACACCGGGGAGCTGTTTTTT; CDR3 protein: CSVDLGENTGELFF
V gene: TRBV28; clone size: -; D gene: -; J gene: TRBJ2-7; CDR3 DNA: TGTGCCAGCAGGAAGACAGGGGAGGGCCTCGAGCAGTACTTC; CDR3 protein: CASRKTGEGLEQYF
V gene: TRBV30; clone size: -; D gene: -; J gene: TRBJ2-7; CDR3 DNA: TGTGCCTGGAGTCGCGATTACGAGCAGTACTTC; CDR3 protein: CAWSRDYEQYF
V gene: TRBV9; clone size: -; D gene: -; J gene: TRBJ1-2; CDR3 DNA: TGTGCCAGCAGCTTAGGGGCCCGAAACTATGGCTACACCTTC; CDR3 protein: CASSLGARNYGYTF